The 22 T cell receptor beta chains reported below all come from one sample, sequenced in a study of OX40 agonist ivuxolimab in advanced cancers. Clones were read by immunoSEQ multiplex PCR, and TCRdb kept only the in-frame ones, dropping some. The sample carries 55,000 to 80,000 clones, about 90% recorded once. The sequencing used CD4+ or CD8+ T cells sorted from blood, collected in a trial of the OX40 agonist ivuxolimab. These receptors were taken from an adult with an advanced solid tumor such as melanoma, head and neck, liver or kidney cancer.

The CDR3 DNA is TGTGCCAGCAGCCTCACCGGGACAGGGAAAACCGGGGAGCTGTTTTTT. This sequence encodes CASSLTGTGKTGELFF. J is TRBJ2-2 and V is TRBV2; 9 nucleotides align to TRBD1. Germline values: CDR1 SNHLY, CDR2 FYNNEI. The CDR3 is made up of 16 amino acids. V dropped 6 bases and J dropped 5; count of bases not matched to a gene: 10.

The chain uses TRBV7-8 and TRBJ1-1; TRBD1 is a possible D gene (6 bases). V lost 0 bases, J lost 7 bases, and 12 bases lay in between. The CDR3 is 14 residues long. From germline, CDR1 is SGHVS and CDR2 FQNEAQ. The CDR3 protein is CASSLAVQGFEAFF. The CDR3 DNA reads TGTGCCAGCAGCTTAGCGGTACAGGGTTTTGAAGCTTTCTTT.

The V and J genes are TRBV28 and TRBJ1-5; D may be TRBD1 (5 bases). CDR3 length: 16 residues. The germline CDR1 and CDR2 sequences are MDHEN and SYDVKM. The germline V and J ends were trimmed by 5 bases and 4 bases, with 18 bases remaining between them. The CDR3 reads CASSPREGRGNQPQHF. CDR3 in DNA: TGTGCCAGCAGTCCCCGTGAGGGACGAGGGAATCAGCCCCAGCATTTT.

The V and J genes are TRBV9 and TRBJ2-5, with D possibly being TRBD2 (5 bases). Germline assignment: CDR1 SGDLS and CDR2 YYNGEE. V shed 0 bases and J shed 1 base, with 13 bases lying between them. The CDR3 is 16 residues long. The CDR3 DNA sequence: TGTGCCAGCAGCGTAGATTTGAGGGCAGCCCAAGAGACCCAGTACTTC. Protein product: CASSVDLRAAQETQYF.

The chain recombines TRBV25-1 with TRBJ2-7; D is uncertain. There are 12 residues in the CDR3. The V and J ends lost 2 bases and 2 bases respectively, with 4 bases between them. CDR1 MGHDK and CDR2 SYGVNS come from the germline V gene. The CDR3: CASSEGAYEQYF. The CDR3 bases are TGTGCCAGCAGTGAAGGAGCCTACGAGCAGTACTTC.

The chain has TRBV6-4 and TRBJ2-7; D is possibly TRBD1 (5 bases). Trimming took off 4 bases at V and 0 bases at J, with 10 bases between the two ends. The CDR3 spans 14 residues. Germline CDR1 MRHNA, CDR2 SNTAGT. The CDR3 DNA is TGTGCCAGCAGTGGACAGATTTCCTCCTACGAGCAGTACTTC. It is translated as CASSGQISSYEQYF.

The CDR3 nucleotides read TGTGCCAGCAGCTTGGGCCAGAGGGGCCAGAAAGCTTTCTTT. Translated, it gives CASSLGQRGQKAFF. V and J are TRBV5-6 and TRBJ1-1; TRBD1 is a possible D gene (5 bases). The CDR3 runs to 14 residues. Deletions cut 0 bases from V and 9 bases from J, with 15 bases between. Germline V gene data show CDR1 as SGHDT and CDR2 as YYEEEE.

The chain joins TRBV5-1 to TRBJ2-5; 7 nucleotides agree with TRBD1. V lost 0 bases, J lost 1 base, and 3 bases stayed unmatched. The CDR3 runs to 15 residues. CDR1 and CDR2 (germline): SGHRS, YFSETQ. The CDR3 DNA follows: TGCGCCAGCAGCTTGGGACAGGGATCCCAAGAGACCCAGTACTTC. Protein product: CASSLGQGSQETQYF.

The CDR3 nucleotides read TGTGCCTGGAGCTTTCCCCCCCCCGAGCAGTACTTC. This sequence encodes CAWSFPPPEQYF. The chain links TRBV30 to TRBJ2-7; D is undetermined. The CDR3 runs 12 residues. CDR1 is GTSNPN and CDR2 is SVGIG in the germline V gene (reference sequence). V lost 3 bases, J lost 6 bases, and 12 bases lay in between.

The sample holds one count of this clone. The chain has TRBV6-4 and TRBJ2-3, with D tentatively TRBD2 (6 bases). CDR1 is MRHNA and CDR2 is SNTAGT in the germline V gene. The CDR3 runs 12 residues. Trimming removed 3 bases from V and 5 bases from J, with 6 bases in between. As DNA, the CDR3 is TGTGCCAGCAGTGAGGGGGGAGATACGCAGTATTTT. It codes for CASSEGGDTQYF.

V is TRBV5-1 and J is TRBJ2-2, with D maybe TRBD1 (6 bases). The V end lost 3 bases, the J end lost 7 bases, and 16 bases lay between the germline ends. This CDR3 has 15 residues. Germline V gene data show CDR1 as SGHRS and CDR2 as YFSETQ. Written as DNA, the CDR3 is TGCGCCAGCAGCTCATCCGGGACAAACGGCGGGGAGCTGTTTTTT. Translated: CASSSSGTNGGELFF. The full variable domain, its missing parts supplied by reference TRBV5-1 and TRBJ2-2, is KAGVTQTPRYLIKTRGQQVTLSCSPISGHRSVSWYQQTPGQGLQFLFEYFSETQRNKGNFPGRFSGRQFSNSRSEMNVSTLELGDSALYLCASSSSGTNGGELFFGEGSRLTVL.

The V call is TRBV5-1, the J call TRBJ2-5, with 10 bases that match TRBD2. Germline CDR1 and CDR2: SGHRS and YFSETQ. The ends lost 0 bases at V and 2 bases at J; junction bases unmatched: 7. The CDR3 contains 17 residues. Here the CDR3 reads CASSLASGRARQETQYF. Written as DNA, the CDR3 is TGCGCCAGCAGCTTGGCCAGCGGGAGGGCGAGGCAAGAGACCCAGTACTTC.

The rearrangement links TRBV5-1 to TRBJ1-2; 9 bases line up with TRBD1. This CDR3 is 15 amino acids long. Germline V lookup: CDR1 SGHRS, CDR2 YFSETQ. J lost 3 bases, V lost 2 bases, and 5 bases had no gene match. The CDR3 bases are TGCGCCAGCAGCTTCTCCGGACAGGGGCACTATGGCTACACCTTC. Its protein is CASSFSGQGHYGYTF.

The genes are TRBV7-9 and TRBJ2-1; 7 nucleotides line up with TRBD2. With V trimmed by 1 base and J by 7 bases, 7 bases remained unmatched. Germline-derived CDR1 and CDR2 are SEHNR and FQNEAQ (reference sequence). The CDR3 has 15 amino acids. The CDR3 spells CASSLEAGPLNEQFF. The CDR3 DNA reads TGTGCCAGCAGCTTAGAAGCGGGACCCTTGAATGAGCAGTTCTTC.

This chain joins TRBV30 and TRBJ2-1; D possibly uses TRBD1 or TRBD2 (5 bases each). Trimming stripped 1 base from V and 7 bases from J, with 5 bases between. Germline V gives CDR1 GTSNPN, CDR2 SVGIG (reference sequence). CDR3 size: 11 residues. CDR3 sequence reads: CAWSGGNEQFF. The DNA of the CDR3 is TGTGCCTGGAGTGGGGGGAATGAGCAGTTCTTC.

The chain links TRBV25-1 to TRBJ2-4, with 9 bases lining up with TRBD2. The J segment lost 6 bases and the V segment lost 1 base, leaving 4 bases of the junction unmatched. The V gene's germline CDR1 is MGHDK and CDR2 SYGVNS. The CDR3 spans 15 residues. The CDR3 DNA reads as TGTGCCAGCAGTGAATCTCTTAGCGGGGGAAACATTCAGTACTTC. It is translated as CASSESLSGGNIQYF.

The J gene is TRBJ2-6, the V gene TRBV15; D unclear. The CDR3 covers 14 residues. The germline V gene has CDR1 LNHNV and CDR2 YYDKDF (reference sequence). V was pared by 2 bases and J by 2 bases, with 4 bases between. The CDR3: CATSRTPGANVLTF. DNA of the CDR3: TGTGCCACCAGCAGAACTCCTGGGGCCAACGTCCTGACTTTC.

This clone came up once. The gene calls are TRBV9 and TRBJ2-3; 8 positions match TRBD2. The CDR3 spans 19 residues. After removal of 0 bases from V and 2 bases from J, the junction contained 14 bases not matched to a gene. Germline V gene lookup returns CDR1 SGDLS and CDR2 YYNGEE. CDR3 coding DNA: TGTGCCAGCAGCGTAGAGCTAGCGGGCGCAAGCGAAAACACAGATACGCAGTATTTT. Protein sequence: CASSVELAGASENTDTQYF.

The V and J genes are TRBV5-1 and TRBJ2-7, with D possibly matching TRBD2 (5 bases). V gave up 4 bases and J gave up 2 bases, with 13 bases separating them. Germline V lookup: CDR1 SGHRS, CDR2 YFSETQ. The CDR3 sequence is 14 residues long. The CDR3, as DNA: TGCGCCAGCAGCGCCACCGGGGTCGCCTACGAGCAGTACTTC. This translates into CASSATGVAYEQYF. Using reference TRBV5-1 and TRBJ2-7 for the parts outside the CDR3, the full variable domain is KAGVTQTPRYLIKTRGQQVTLSCSPISGHRSVSWYQQTPGQGLQFLFEYFSETQRNKGNFPGRFSGRQFSNSRSEMNVSTLELGDSALYLCASSATGVAYEQYFGPGTRLTVT.

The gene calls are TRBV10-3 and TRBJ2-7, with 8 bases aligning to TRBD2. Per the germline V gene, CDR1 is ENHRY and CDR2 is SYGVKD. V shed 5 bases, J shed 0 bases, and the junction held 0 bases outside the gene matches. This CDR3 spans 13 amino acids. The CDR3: CAISSGSSYEQYF. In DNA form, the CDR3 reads TGTGCCATCAGTAGCGGGAGCTCCTACGAGCAGTACTTC.

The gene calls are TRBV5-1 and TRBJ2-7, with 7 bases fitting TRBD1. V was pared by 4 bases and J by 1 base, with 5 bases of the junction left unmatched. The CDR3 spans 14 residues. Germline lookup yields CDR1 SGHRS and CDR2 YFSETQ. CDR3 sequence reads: CASSRTGDSYEQYF. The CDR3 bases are TGCGCCAGCAGCCGAACAGGGGATTCCTACGAGCAGTACTTC.

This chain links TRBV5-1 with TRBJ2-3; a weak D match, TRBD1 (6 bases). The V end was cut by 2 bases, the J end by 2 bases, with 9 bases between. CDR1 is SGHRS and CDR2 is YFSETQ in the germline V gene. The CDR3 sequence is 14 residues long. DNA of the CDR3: TGCGCCAGCAGCTTAGGACAGTCCACAGATACGCAGTATTTT. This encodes CASSLGQSTDTQYF.